The 9 T cell receptor beta chains presented below share a single source sample, sequenced in a study of T-cell reconstitution after alpha-beta-depleted transplantation in children. This sample's TCRbeta library carried unique molecular identifier barcodes. A single record per CDR3 protein comes from TCRdb applying MiXCR to the PCR reads. The sample shows approximately 400,000 distinct CDR3 sequences, 15% to 20% of them seen only once. The specimen comprised PBMCs, mostly from graft donor cells, sampled 360 days after TCRalphabeta/CD19-depleted stem cell transplant. These receptors were taken from a boy under two years old who had a stem cell transplant for Wiskott-Aldrich syndrome, so the T cells may come from the graft donor.

This clonotype was counted at least ten times. V is TRBV6-6 and J is TRBJ1-6; 8 bases are a match to TRBD1. CDR1 is MNHNY and CDR2 is SVGAGI in the germline V gene (reference sequence). The CDR3 length is 13 residues. V trimming: 8 bases; J trimming: 11 bases; junction bases outside the gene matches: 8. CDR3 protein: CASWRTGQTPLHF. DNA for the CDR3: TGTGCCAGCTGGAGGACAGGGCAAACACCCCTCCACTTT.

V and J are TRBV7-6 and TRBJ2-1, with D unclear. CDR1 SGHVS and CDR2 FNYEAQ come from the germline V gene. This CDR3 is built from 19 residues. Trimming shortened V by 1 base and J by 0 bases, and 19 bases separated the two germline ends. For the CDR3, the DNA is TGTGCCAGCAGCTTAGGAGTTTTCCGCTGGGGTAGCTCCTACAATGAGCAGTTCTTC. Its protein is CASSLGVFRWGSSYNEQFF. Variable domain in full (rest from reference TRBV7-6 and TRBJ2-1): GAGVSQSPRYKVTKRGQDVALRCDPISGHVSLYWYRQALGQGPEFLTYFNYEAQQDKSGLPNDRFSAERPEGSISTLTIQRTEQRDSAMYRCASSLGVFRWGSSYNEQFFGPGTRLTVL.

A few counts support this clonotype. The chain couples TRBV4-1 to TRBJ2-4; D possibly corresponds to TRBD1 (5 bases). The V end was cut by 2 bases, the J end by 1 base, with 15 bases between. Germline V gene data show CDR1 as MGHRA and CDR2 as YSYEKL. CDR3 length equals 17 residues. CDR3 region: CASSQLGQKRAKNIQYF. In DNA, the CDR3 is TGCGCCAGCAGCCAACTGGGGCAGAAGAGGGCCAAAAACATTCAGTACTTC.

This clonotype was found a few times. The chain couples TRBV6-5 to TRBJ2-3, with TRBD2 identical over 8 bases. The CDR3 has 15 amino acids. V trimming: 4 bases; J trimming: 10 bases; junction bases outside the gene matches: 13. Looked up from germline, CDR1 is MNHEY and CDR2 is SVGAGI. In DNA, the CDR3 is TGTGCCAGCAGTTCAGCGGGGGCCCTTGGGCGGTCGCAGTATTTT. This codes for CASSSAGALGRSQYF.

The chain recombines TRBV6-2 or TRBV6-3 with TRBJ2-2, with 9 bases aligning to TRBD2. The germline gives CDR1 MNHEY, CDR2 SVGEGT. CDR3 size: 19 residues. Trimming removed 4 bases from V and 3 bases from J; junction bases left unmatched: 15. DNA for the CDR3: TGTGCCAGCAGTTTTTATGTTAGCGGGAGTCAATGGGACACCGGGGAGCTGTTTTTT. Translating gives CASSFYVSGSQWDTGELFF.

The chain combines TRBV24-1 with TRBJ2-7; D not resolved. Germline CDR1 and CDR2: KGHDR and SFDVKD. This CDR3 region has 14 residues. The V end was cut by 6 bases, the J end by 3 bases, with 14 bases between. The CDR3 region has the DNA TGTGCCACCAGTAATGGCGTTTGGGACTACGAGCAGTACTTC. Its translation: CATSNGVWDYEQYF.

V gene TRBV21-1 combines with J gene TRBJ1-2; whether TRBD1, the table's D call, matches the DNA was not checked. TRBV21-1 counts as a pseudogene. The CDR3 sequence is 16 residues long. The CDR3 sequence: CASSKGGIRTNYGYTF. The CDR3 DNA is TGTGCCAGCAGCAAAGGGGGCATCCGAACTAACTATGGCTACACCTTC.

The chain links TRBV7-9 to TRBJ1-1; D might be TRBD1 (5 bases). The CDR3 is made up of 19 amino acids. V gave up 3 bases and J gave up 3 bases, with 26 bases separating them. Germline V lookup: CDR1 SEHNR, CDR2 FQNEAQ (reference sequence). DNA for the CDR3: TGTGCCAGCAGCTTCGGAAAACGATGGGACCCCCGCCGGGACACTGAAGCTTTCTTT. Protein sequence: CASSFGKRWDPRRDTEAFF.

Here the CDR3 DNA reads TGCGCCAGCAGCTTGGGGGGGACAGGGGCCGGGGCCAACGTCCTGACTTTC. Its translation is CASSLGGTGAGANVLTF. The rearrangement uses TRBV5-1 and TRBJ2-6; 10 nucleotides align to TRBD1. The CDR3 totals 17 residues. Germline CDR1 is SGHRS and CDR2 is YFSETQ. Losses at the gene ends were 0 bases for V and 4 bases for J; bases not matched to a gene: 4. The full variable domain, with the rest looked up from reference TRBV5-1 and TRBJ2-6, is KAGVTQTPRYLIKTRGQQVTLSCSPISGHRSVSWYQQTPGQGLQFLFEYFSETQRNKGNFPGRFSGRQFSNSRSEMNVSTLELGDSALYLCASSLGGTGAGANVLTFGAGSRLTVL.